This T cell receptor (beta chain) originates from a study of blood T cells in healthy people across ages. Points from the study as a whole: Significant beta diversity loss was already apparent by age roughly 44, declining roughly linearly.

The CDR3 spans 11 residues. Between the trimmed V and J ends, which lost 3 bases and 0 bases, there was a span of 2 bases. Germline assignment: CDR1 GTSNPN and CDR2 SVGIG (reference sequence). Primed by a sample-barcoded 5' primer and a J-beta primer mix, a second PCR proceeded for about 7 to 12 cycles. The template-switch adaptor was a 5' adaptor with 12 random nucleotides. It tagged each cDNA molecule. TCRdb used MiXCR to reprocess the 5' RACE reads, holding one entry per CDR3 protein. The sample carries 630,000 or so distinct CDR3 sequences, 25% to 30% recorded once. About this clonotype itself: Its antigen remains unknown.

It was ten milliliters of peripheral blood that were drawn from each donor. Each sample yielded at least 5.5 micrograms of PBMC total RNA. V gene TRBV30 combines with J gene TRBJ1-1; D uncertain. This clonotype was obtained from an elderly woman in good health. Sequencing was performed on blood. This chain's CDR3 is CAWRLNTEAFF. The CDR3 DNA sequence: TGTGCCTGGAGGTTGAACACTGAAGCTTTCTTT.